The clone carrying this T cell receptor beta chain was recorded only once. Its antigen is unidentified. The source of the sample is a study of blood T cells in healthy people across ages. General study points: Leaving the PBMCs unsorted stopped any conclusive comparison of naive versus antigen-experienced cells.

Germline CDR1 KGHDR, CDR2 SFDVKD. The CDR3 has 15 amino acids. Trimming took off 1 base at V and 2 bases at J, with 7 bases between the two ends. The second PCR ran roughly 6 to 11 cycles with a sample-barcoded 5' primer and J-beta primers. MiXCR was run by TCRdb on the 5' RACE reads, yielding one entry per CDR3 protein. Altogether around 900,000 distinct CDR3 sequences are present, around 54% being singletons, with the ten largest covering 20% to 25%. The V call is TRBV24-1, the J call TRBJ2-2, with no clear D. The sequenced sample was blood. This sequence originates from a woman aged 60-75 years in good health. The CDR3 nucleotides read TGTGCCACCAGTGATTTCTGGGGAAACACCGGGGAGCTGTTTTTT. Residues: CATSDFWGNTGELFF.